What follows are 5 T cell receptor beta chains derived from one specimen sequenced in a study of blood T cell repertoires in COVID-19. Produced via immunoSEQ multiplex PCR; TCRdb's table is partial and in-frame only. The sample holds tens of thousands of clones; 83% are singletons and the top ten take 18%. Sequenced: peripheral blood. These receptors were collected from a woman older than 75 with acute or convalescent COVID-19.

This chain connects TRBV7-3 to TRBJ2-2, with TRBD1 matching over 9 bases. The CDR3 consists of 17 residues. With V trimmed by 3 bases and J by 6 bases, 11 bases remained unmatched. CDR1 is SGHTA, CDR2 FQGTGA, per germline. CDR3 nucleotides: TGTGCCAGCAGCTTGGACAGGGGAAGGGAATACGCCGGGGAGCTGTTTTTT. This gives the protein CASSLDRGREYAGELFF.

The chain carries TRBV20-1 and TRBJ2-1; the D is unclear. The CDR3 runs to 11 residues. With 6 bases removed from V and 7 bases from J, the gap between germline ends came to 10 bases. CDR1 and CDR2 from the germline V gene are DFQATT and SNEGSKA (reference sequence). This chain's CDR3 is CSAFRANEQFF. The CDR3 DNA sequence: TGCAGTGCCTTTAGAGCAAATGAGCAGTTCTTC.

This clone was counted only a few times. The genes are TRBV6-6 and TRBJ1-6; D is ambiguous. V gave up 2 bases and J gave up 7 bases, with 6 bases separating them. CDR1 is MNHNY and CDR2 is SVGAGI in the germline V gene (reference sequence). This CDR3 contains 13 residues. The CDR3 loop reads CASSYGQNSPLHF. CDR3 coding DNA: TGTGCCAGCAGTTACGGTCAGAATTCACCCCTCCACTTT.

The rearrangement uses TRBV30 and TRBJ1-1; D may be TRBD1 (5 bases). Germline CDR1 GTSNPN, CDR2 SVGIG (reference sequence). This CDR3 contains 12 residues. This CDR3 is CTWGAGGTEAFF. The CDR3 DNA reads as TGTACTTGGGGAGCGGGGGGCACTGAAGCTTTCTTT.

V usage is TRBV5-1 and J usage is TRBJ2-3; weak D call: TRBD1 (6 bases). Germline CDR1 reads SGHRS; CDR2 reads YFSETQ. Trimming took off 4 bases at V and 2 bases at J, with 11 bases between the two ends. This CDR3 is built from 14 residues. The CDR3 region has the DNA TGCGCCAGCAGCACCGGACAGCCCACAGATACGCAGTATTTT. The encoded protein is CASSTGQPTDTQYF. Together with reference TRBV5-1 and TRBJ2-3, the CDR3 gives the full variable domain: KAGVTQTPRYLIKTRGQQVTLSCSPISGHRSVSWYQQTPGQGLQFLFEYFSETQRNKGNFPGRFSGRQFSNSRSEMNVSTLELGDSALYLCASSTGQPTDTQYFGPGTRLTVL.